Listed below are T cell receptor beta chains from one sample, sequenced in a study of T cells in Graves' hyperthyroidism and ophthalmopathy. TCRdb independently ran MiXCR on the multiplex PCR reads; one entry per CDR3 protein. Of 600,000 to 650,000 distinct CDR3 sequences listed, around 20% were seen once; the top ten hold more than 30%. Sequencing input: blood. Receptor source: a young man with Graves' ophthalmopathy. Both conserved end residues are part of each CDR3. The D gene is left open where the match is weak. Expanded clones are given a class, and other clones once, few, many or no size at all.

clone size	D gene	V gene	J gene	CDR3 protein	CDR3 DNA
many	TRBD1	TRBV10-2	TRBJ2-7	CASRGQEIYEQYF	TGCGCCAGCCGGGGACAGGAAATCTACGAGCAGTACTTC
many	.	TRBV5-1	TRBJ2-3	CASSLRQISTDTQYF	TGCGCCAGCAGCTTAAGACAGATCAGCACAGATACGCAGTATTTT
.	.	TRBV20-1	TRBJ1-6	CSARQYNSPLHF	TGCAGTGCGAGACAGTATAATTCACCCCTCCACTTT
.	.	TRBV5-1	TRBJ2-1	CASSLALYNEQLF	TGCGCCAGCAGCTTGGCATTATACAATGAGCAGCTCTTC
.	TRBD2	TRBV6-6	TRBJ2-1	CASSYRGRGSGEQFF	TGTGCCAGCAGTTACCGCGGGAGAGGGTCGGGTGAGCAGTTCTTC
.	TRBD2	TRBV20-1	TRBJ2-1	CSAGPSGEQFF	TGCAGTGCTGGCCCTAGCGGAGAGCAGTTCTTC
.	.	TRBV11-2	TRBJ2-7	CASSTTQGLSYYEQYF	TGTGCCAGCAGCACCACACAGGGACTATCATACTACGAGCAGTACTTC
.	.	TRBV27	TRBJ1-5	CASTPRGYHSNQPQHF	TGTGCCAGCACCCCCCGGGGGTACCATAGCAATCAGCCCCAGCATTTT
.	.	TRBV2	TRBJ1-4	CASTRARNEKLFF	TGTGCCAGCACGAGGGCCCGTAATGAAAAACTGTTTTTT
few	.	TRBV18	TRBJ2-7	CASSARTTPYEQYF	TGTGCCAGCTCAGCGCGGACGACTCCCTACGAGCAGTACTTC
.	.	TRBV24-1	TRBJ2-3	CASSSRGSTSSTDTQYF	TGTGCCAGCAGCTCCCGAGGTAGCACCTCTAGCACAGATACGCAGTATTTT
.	.	TRBV18	TRBJ2-1	CASSPSEVEQFF	TGTGCCAGCTCACCGTCGGAAGTCGAGCAGTTCTTC
.	TRBD1	TRBV5-6	TRBJ1-6	CASTNLDRDNSPLHF	TGTGCCAGCACAAACTTGGACAGGGATAATTCACCCCTCCACTTT
.	.	TRBV4-2	TRBJ1-2	CASSQDLANYGYTF	TGTGCCAGCAGCCAAGATCTTGCTAACTATGGCTACACCTTC
.	.	TRBV5-1	TRBJ1-1	CASSLGRSANTEAFF	TGTGCCAGCAGCTTGGGCAGGTCGGCCAACACTGAAGCTTTCTTT
many	TRBD1	TRBV12-3/TRBV12-4	TRBJ2-1	CASTLRPGQYNEQFF	TGTGCCAGCACCCTACGACCGGGACAGTACAATGAGCAGTTCTTC
few	.	TRBV12-3/TRBV12-4	TRBJ2-1	CASSQNRDDEQFF	TGTGCCAGCAGTCAAAACAGGGACGATGAGCAGTTCTTC
once	TRBD2	TRBV20-1	TRBJ2-3	CSARLAGRDTQYF	TGCAGTGCGAGACTAGCGGGAAGGGATACGCAGTATTTT
many	.	TRBV2	TRBJ2-5	CASSEFGDGTQYF	TGTGCCAGCAGTGAATTCGGAGATGGGACCCAGTACTTC
few	.	TRBV6-1	TRBJ1-5	CATDRRNSNQPQHF	TGTGCCACCGATAGGCGGAATAGCAATCAGCCCCAGCATTTT
.	.	TRBV3-1	TRBJ1-2	CASSLVGTDGYTF	TGTGCCAGCAGCCTTGTGGGCACAGATGGCTACACCTTC
many	TRBD2	TRBV3-1	TRBJ2-3	CASSRWTSGTSQDTQYF	TGTGCCAGCAGCCGGTGGACTAGCGGGACCTCTCAAGATACGCAGTATTTT
few	TRBD1	TRBV7-9	TRBJ2-1	CASSSPGRGRLDEQFF	TGTGCCAGCAGCTCGCCAGGCAGGGGGCGCCTTGATGAGCAGTTCTTC
.	TRBD1	TRBV28	TRBJ2-6	CASSPPGGRSGANVLTF	TGTGCCAGCAGCCCCCCAGGGGGAAGGTCTGGGGCCAACGTCCTGACTTTC
.	TRBD1	TRBV6-1	TRBJ1-5	CAISDPYWDRGQSGNQPQHF	TGTGCCATCAGTGACCCATACTGGGACAGGGGGCAATCGGGCAATCAGCCCCAGCATTTT
.	TRBD2	TRBV7-9	TRBJ2-7	CASSLAPGLAYEQYF	TGTGCCAGCAGCTTAGCGCCGGGACTAGCCTACGAGCAGTACTTC
many	.	TRBV7-9	TRBJ1-1	CASSRTHPADTEAFF	TGTGCCAGCAGCCGTACCCATCCAGCCGACACTGAAGCTTTCTTT
.	TRBD1	TRBV6-2/TRBV6-3	TRBJ1-5	CASSGGPGQGLMAQHF	TGTGCCAGCAGTGGAGGCCCGGGACAGGGGCTCATGGCCCAGCATTTT
.	TRBD1	TRBV7-9	TRBJ1-2	CASSLEGQVYGYTF	TGTGCCAGCAGCTTGGAGGGACAGGTCTATGGCTACACCTTC
.	.	TRBV20-1	TRBJ2-5	CSVVSGTQETQYF	TGCAGTGTGGTTAGCGGTACCCAAGAGACCCAGTACTTC
many	.	TRBV6-2/TRBV6-3	TRBJ2-1	CASSLVPLDSGSYNEQFF	TGTGCCAGCAGCCTAGTCCCGTTGGATAGCGGCTCCTACAATGAGCAGTTCTTC
.	.	TRBV5-1	TRBJ2-5	CASSLFGQTNQETQYF	TGCGCCAGCAGCTTGTTTGGGCAGACCAACCAAGAGACCCAGTACTTC
.	.	TRBV15	TRBJ1-6	CATSRDVRIGNSPLHF	TGTGCCACCAGCAGAGATGTCAGGATTGGGAATTCACCCCTCCACTTT
.	.	TRBV10-3	TRBJ1-6	CAISDRGTANSPLHF	TGTGCCATCAGTGACCGGGGGACGGCAAATTCACCCCTCCACTTT
.	TRBD2	TRBV7-9	TRBJ2-2	CASSLGPHPGLADTGELFF	TGTGCCAGCAGCTTAGGGCCACATCCGGGACTAGCGGACACCGGGGAGCTGTTTTTT
many	TRBD2	TRBV6-1	TRBJ2-2	CASSFSGRGSGELFF	TGTGCCAGCAGTTTTAGCGGGAGAGGATCCGGGGAGCTGTTTTTT
.	TRBD2	TRBV20-1	TRBJ2-3	CSAPGLALFKVDTQYF	TGCAGTGCTCCGGGACTAGCGCTATTTAAGGTTGATACGCAGTATTTT
.	.	TRBV19	TRBJ2-1	CASSIGGEAGGYNEQFF	TGTGCCAGTAGTATAGGTGGTGAGGCTGGCGGTTACAATGAGCAGTTCTTC
many	.	TRBV7-8	TRBJ1-1	CASSQIQGRRNTEAFF	TGTGCCAGCAGTCAAATACAGGGTAGAAGGAACACTGAAGCTTTCTTT
few	.	TRBV6-1	TRBJ2-5	CASSRDGLPQETQYF	TGTGCCAGCAGCAGGGACGGACTACCCCAAGAGACCCAGTACTTC
.	.	TRBV28	TRBJ1-1	CASSSLDRLNTEAFF	TGTGCCAGCAGTTCCCTGGACAGACTGAACACTGAAGCTTTCTTT
.	TRBD1	TRBV6-8	TRBJ1-2	CASSYTGVDYGYTF	TGTGCCAGCAGCTATACAGGGGTTGACTATGGCTACACCTTC
.	.	TRBV28	TRBJ2-7	CASSHTGSYEQYF	TGTGCCAGCAGCCACACAGGGTCCTACGAGCAGTACTTC
few	.	TRBV20-1	TRBJ2-2	CSARDRGNTGELFF	TGCAGTGCTAGAGACAGGGGGAACACCGGGGAGCTGTTTTTT
.	.	TRBV3-2	TRBJ2-1	CASSQDPAGPNEQFF	TGTGCCAGCAGCCAAGACCCGGCTGGGCCCAATGAGCAGTTCTTC
many	TRBD1	TRBV9	TRBJ1-1	CASSDRDREVDTEAFF	TGTGCCAGCAGCGACCGGGACAGGGAGGTGGACACTGAAGCTTTCTTT
.	TRBD2	TRBV20-1	TRBJ2-3	CSARDGAGAGDTQYF	TGCAGTGCTAGAGATGGGGCGGGAGCTGGGGATACGCAGTATTTT
.	.	TRBV28	TRBJ2-3	CASSAQSTDTQYF	TGTGCCAGCAGTGCACAGAGCACAGATACGCAGTATTTT
many	.	TRBV12-3/TRBV12-4	TRBJ1-1	CASSSGTVYTEAFF	TGTGCCAGCAGTTCAGGGACGGTGTACACTGAAGCTTTCTTT
many	.	TRBV28	TRBJ1-1	CANGTANTEAFF	TGTGCCAACGGGACGGCGAACACTGAAGCTTTCTTT
few	.	TRBV3-1	TRBJ1-6	CASSNINSPLHF	TGTGCCAGCTCGAACATTAATTCACCCCTCCACTTT
many	.	TRBV7-3	TRBJ2-3	CASSLGSLDTQYF	TGTGCCAGCAGCTTAGGCTCTCTAGATACGCAGTATTTT
.	.	TRBV5-1	TRBJ2-1	CASSLSGDPINEQFF	TGCGCCAGCAGCTTGAGCGGAGATCCCATCAATGAGCAGTTCTTC
.	.	TRBV11-2	TRBJ2-2	CASAYTGELFF	TGTGCCAGCGCTTATACCGGGGAGCTGTTTTTT
.	.	TRBV6-2/TRBV6-3	TRBJ2-1	CASSSQAAGSYNEQFF	TGTGCCAGCAGTTCCCAGGCAGCGGGCTCCTACAATGAGCAGTTCTTC
once	.	TRBV15	TRBJ1-2	CATSKSRDPYGYTF	TGTGCCACCAGCAAAAGCCGGGACCCCTATGGCTACACCTTC
few	.	TRBV6-1	TRBJ2-6	CASYPTGTSLGSGANVLTF	TGTGCCAGTTATCCCACCGGGACCTCATTGGGATCTGGGGCCAACGTCCTGACTTTC
.	.	TRBV25-1	TRBJ2-5	CASSYLGKTETQYF	TGTGCCAGCAGTTATCTGGGGAAGACGGAGACCCAGTACTTC
.	.	TRBV19	TRBJ1-1	CASSRGGGMNTEAFF	TGTGCCAGTAGTAGAGGAGGTGGCATGAACACTGAAGCTTTCTTT
many	.	TRBV11-2	TRBJ2-4	CASSLVRAVNIQYF	TGTGCCAGCAGCTTAGTTCGAGCAGTCAACATTCAGTACTTC